This TCR beta chain comes out of a study of blood T cell repertoires in COVID-19 (dated by TCRdb to the early 2020s). Context from the whole study: Samples from collaborators originated in the United States, Italy and Spain and spanned both the acute and convalescent phases of COVID-19. The prospective study material was composed of cDNA or gDNA derived from T cells, B-cell-depleted T cells, or PBMCs. Subjects who had been exposed to COVID-19, were actively infected with it, or had recovered from it provided the deeply sampled blood TCRbeta repertoires that made up the dataset. The repertoires were made available in a free public database intended to serve as a resource for research on the immune response to SARS-CoV-2. The samples were drawn from the first 160 participants of the ongoing ImmuneRACE study and from over 950 subjects provided by 6 global collaborators. The sample metadata nearly always contained a de-identified subject ID, COVID-19 status, age in years and sex. Where available, HLA class I and class II types were obtained from metadata supplied by the sample provider rather than from assay-based typing.

Including the terminal cysteine and phenylalanine, the CDR3 comprises 15 residues. Solely the CDR3 DNA is kept, with 45 bases framed from the first base. V is pruned by 4 bases and J by 4 bases, leaving 4 bases of the junction without a gene match. CDR1 is given as MNHEY and CDR2 as SVGAGI, both from the germline V gene. In the case of this clone: There is no known antigen for this receptor. Base qualities are not recorded, but no much larger clone differs from it by a single base.

One collaborating source in Seattle enrolled patients while the patients were actively infected and followed the patients over time throughout the course of disease. Whole blood was collected in K2EDTA tubes by collaborating institutions according to the institutions' own protocols. For TCRbeta analysis, collaborator samples were shipped as frozen whole blood, as isolated PBMCs, or as DNA extracted from either sample type. What the study reported, not specific to this receptor: How much clinical and demographic metadata was included differed by source and by participant, and the metadata was provided uncurated.

TCRbeta CDR3 regions were amplified from genomic DNA using the immunoSEQ Assay, a bias-controlled multiplex PCR. The original pipeline was this. Within the assay, amplification of reference gene primers was used to estimate how many nucleated cells each sample contained. To quantify the absolute abundance of each unique TCRbeta CDR3 rearrangement, sequence reads were collapsed and filtered. For each sample, productive Simpson clonality was calculated as the square root of Simpson's diversity index across productive rearrangements. Held by TCRdb, this immuneACCESS table contains in-frame sequences only and omits some clones. Under half of the omission traces to an unresolved V gene where checked; the cause of the rest is unknown. That table supplies the V and J calls and clone size; D and trimming were determined from the DNA. This sample has 300,000 to 400,000 clones in its table, and almost 90% of those were observed once. In total, the top ten clones hold approximately 7.4% of the sample.

Source material: peripheral blood. The V and J segments used are TRBV6-5 and TRBJ1-3, and 10 junctional nucleotides match TRBD1. The sequence came from a woman in her sixties or seventies with COVID-19, enrolled during active disease. The nucleotide sequence is given as TGTGCCAGCAGTTTCGGGACAGGGGACGGAAACACCATATATTTT. Translation gives CASSFGTGDGNTIYF.